At least ten counts were recorded for the clone carrying this T cell receptor (beta chain). Its antigen is currently unknown. A duration under 3 months, NOSPECS ≥4, CAS ≥3 and moderate-to-severe activity characterized the donors with ophthalmopathy. The PBMCs had their origin in around 9.1 ml of fresh peripheral blood. This entry belongs to a study of Graves' ophthalmopathy and Graves' hyperthyroidism. For the study at large: Peripheral blood was obtained at first diagnosis, ahead of any treatment. Study-wide findings and caveats: Clonotypes were expanded in thyroid at above 0.001 frequency, and most also appeared in blood.

From RNA, the CDR3 regions of TCR beta chains were amplified and sequenced. First-round RT-PCR relied on HTBI primers, and a second-round multiplex PCR came next. TCRdb ran MiXCR on the multiplex PCR reads and lists one entry per CDR3 protein. The sample records almost 400,000 distinct CDR3 sequences, approximately 16% being singletons. This CDR3 is 16 amino acids long. The germline V and J ends were trimmed by 0 bases and 1 base, with 12 bases remaining between them. CDR1 is DFQATT and CDR2 is SNEGSKA in the germline V gene (reference sequence). The rearrangement joins TRBV20-1 to TRBJ2-2; D unresolved. Sequenced: peripheral blood. This receptor was taken from a young woman with Graves' ophthalmopathy. The CDR3 region is CSARDFQSWNTGELFF. CDR3 nucleotides: TGCAGTGCTAGAGACTTTCAGTCTTGGAACACCGGGGAGCTGTTTTTT.